Listed below are T cell receptor beta chains from one sample, sequenced in a study of OX40 agonist ivuxolimab in advanced cancers. The assay was immunoSEQ multiplex PCR, and TCRdb's table has in-frame clones only and misses some. The sample includes 60,000 to 75,000 clones, roughly 90% of them seen just once. Sequenced material: CD4+ or CD8+ T cells sorted from blood, taken in a trial of the OX40 agonist ivuxolimab. The receptors stem from an adult with an advanced solid tumor such as melanoma, head and neck, liver or kidney cancer. The CDR3 runs from the conserved cysteine through the conserved F or W. Each record gives: CDR3 protein, CDR3 DNA, J gene, clone size, D gene, V gene. A D gene is named only where the DNA matches it firmly. For some rows the clone size is stated as once, few or many, or as a class when expanded; others skip it.

CDR3: CASSARAVLRARDTAYGTFF; DNA: -; J: TRBJ2-1; size: -; D: -; V: TRBV19
CDR3: CARRDTEAFF; DNA: TGTGCCAGGAGGGACACTGAAGCTTTCTTT; J: TRBJ1-1; size: -; D: -; V: TRBV6-5
CDR3: CASSRGTAQETQYF; DNA: TGTGCCAGCAGCCGAGGGACAGCACAAGAGACCCAGTACTTC; J: TRBJ2-5; size: -; D: TRBD1; V: TRBV11-3
CDR3: CASSVTGTGLPDTQYF; DNA: TGTGCCAGCAGCGTCACCGGGACAGGGTTACCAGATACGCAGTATTTT; J: TRBJ2-3; size: -; D: TRBD1; V: TRBV9
CDR3: CASSLTYEQYF; DNA: TGTGCCAGCAGCTTGACCTACGAGCAGTACTTC; J: TRBJ2-7; size: once; D: -; V: TRBV5-6
CDR3: CASSPIAVDRSPYGYTF; DNA: TGTGCCAGCAGCCCCATAGCAGTTGACAGGAGCCCCTATGGCTACACCTTC; J: TRBJ1-2; size: -; D: -; V: TRBV7-9
CDR3: CAWSQGVANNEQFF; DNA: TGTGCCTGGAGTCAAGGGGTCGCAAACAATGAGCAGTTCTTC; J: TRBJ2-1; size: -; D: -; V: TRBV30
CDR3: CASVSNTEAFF; DNA: TGTGCCAGCGTGTCGAACACTGAAGCTTTCTTT; J: TRBJ1-1; size: few; D: -; V: TRBV6-6
CDR3: CASSESSGKNEQFF; DNA: TGTGCCAGCAGTGAGAGCTCGGGTAAAAATGAGCAGTTCTTC; J: TRBJ2-1; size: few; D: -; V: TRBV2
CDR3: CASSLYGSQETQYF; DNA: TGTGCCAGCAGCTTGTACGGCAGTCAAGAGACCCAGTACTTC; J: TRBJ2-5; size: -; D: -; V: TRBV5-4
CDR3: CASSFLTGNNEQFF; DNA: TGTGCCAGCAGCTTTTTGACTGGGAACAATGAGCAGTTCTTC; J: TRBJ2-1; size: -; D: -; V: TRBV11-3
CDR3: CASSFLKLTRTNTEAFF; DNA: TGCGCCAGCAGCTTCTTAAAACTAACACGTACCAACACTGAAGCTTTCTTT; J: TRBJ1-1; size: -; D: -; V: TRBV5-1
CDR3: CSAPGNEVEYF; DNA: TGCAGTGCCCCGGGGAATGAGGTGGAGTACTTC; J: TRBJ2-5; size: -; D: -; V: TRBV20-1
CDR3: CASSFGQEGTEAFF; DNA: TGCGCCAGCAGCTTCGGACAGGAGGGGACTGAAGCTTTCTTT; J: TRBJ1-1; size: -; D: TRBD1; V: TRBV5-1
CDR3: CASTFGTGGFQPQHF; DNA: TGTGCCAGCACCTTCGGTACAGGGGGATTTCAGCCCCAGCATTTT; J: TRBJ1-5; size: -; D: TRBD1; V: TRBV5-6
CDR3: CASSPKTSSGNTIYF; DNA: TGTGCCAGCAGTCCCAAGACTAGCTCTGGAAACACCATATATTTT; J: TRBJ1-3; size: -; D: -; V: TRBV6-1
CDR3: CAWSVGQGAREKLFF; DNA: TGTGCCTGGAGTGTTGGGCAGGGGGCGAGGGAAAAACTGTTTTTT; J: TRBJ1-4; size: -; D: TRBD1; V: TRBV30
CDR3: CASVRGGGYTF; DNA: TGTGCCAGTGTACGGGGGGGTGGCTACACCTTC; J: TRBJ1-2; size: -; D: -; V: TRBV19
CDR3: CAISESNGRATETQYF; DNA: TGTGCCATCAGTGAGTCAAACGGGAGGGCCACAGAGACCCAGTACTTC; J: TRBJ2-5; size: -; D: TRBD2; V: TRBV10-3
CDR3: CASMGGYSTDTQYF; DNA: TGCGCCAGCATGGGCGGATATAGCACAGATACGCAGTATTTT; J: TRBJ2-3; size: -; D: -; V: TRBV5-1
CDR3: CASNPSGQKDNEQFF; DNA: TGTGCCAGCAACCCTAGCGGGCAGAAGGACAATGAGCAGTTCTTC; J: TRBJ2-1; size: -; D: TRBD2; V: TRBV11-3
CDR3: CASSLAVNQPQHF; DNA: TGTGCCAGCAGCTTAGCGGTCAATCAGCCCCAGCATTTT; J: TRBJ1-5; size: once; D: -; V: TRBV11-2
CDR3: CASSPAGPYEQYF; DNA: TGTGCCAGCAGCCCGGCGGGGCCCTACGAGCAGTACTTC; J: TRBJ2-7; size: -; D: -; V: TRBV5-4
CDR3: CASSLTMDRADQPQHF; DNA: TGTGCCAGTTCTTTAACGATGGACAGGGCTGATCAGCCCCAGCATTTT; J: TRBJ1-5; size: -; D: TRBD1; V: TRBV19
CDR3: CASKADLVSEKLFF; DNA: TGTGCCAGCAAGGCAGACCTAGTTAGCGAAAAACTGTTTTTT; J: TRBJ1-4; size: -; D: -; V: TRBV6-1
CDR3: CAWKTPTEAFF; DNA: TGTGCCTGGAAGACCCCCACTGAAGCTTTCTTT; J: TRBJ1-1; size: -; D: -; V: TRBV30
CDR3: CASSPPTGENIQYF; DNA: TGTGCCAGCTCACCACCGACAGGGGAAAACATTCAGTACTTC; J: TRBJ2-4; size: -; D: TRBD1; V: TRBV18
CDR3: CASRGTTSTDTQYF; DNA: TGTGCCAGCAGGGGGACAACTAGCACAGATACGCAGTATTTT; J: TRBJ2-3; size: -; D: -; V: TRBV27
CDR3: CASSPHSATNEKLFF; DNA: TGTGCCAGCAGCCCACACAGTGCGACTAATGAAAAACTGTTTTTT; J: TRBJ1-4; size: once; D: -; V: TRBV6-5
CDR3: CASSSGTSGSTDTQYF; DNA: TGTGCCAGCAGCTCCGGGACTAGCGGGAGCACAGATACGCAGTATTTT; J: TRBJ2-3; size: once; D: TRBD2; V: TRBV7-9
CDR3: CASTERAEGEQYF; DNA: TGTGCCAGCACCGAAAGGGCGGAGGGCGAGCAGTACTTC; J: TRBJ2-7; size: -; D: -; V: TRBV6-6
CDR3: CASSPDFSGYEQYF; DNA: TGTGCCAGCAGCCCCGATTTCTCGGGCTACGAGCAGTACTTC; J: TRBJ2-7; size: -; D: -; V: TRBV11-3
CDR3: CASSLGPGTGDTGELFF; DNA: TGTGCCAGCAGCTTGGGACCCGGGACAGGGGACACCGGGGAGCTGTTTTTT; J: TRBJ2-2; size: -; D: TRBD1; V: TRBV5-5
CDR3: CASSQAGITEAFF; DNA: TGTGCCAGCAGCCAAGCTGGCATTACTGAAGCTTTCTTT; J: TRBJ1-1; size: once; D: -; V: TRBV4-2
CDR3: CASIRDGFQETQYF; DNA: TGTGCCAGCATCAGGGACGGATTCCAAGAGACCCAGTACTTC; J: TRBJ2-5; size: -; D: -; V: TRBV7-6
CDR3: CVSSPTLAKETQYF; DNA: TGTGTCAGCAGCCCCACACTAGCGAAAGAGACCCAGTACTTC; J: TRBJ2-5; size: -; D: TRBD2; V: TRBV11-3
CDR3: CASSPSGGTDTQYF; DNA: TGTGCTAGCAGCCCTAGCGGGGGGACAGATACGCAGTATTTT; J: TRBJ2-3; size: -; D: TRBD2; V: TRBV7-7